This T cell receptor beta chain is from a study of blood T cells in healthy people across ages. It was with a sample-barcoded 5' primer and a J-beta primer mix that a second PCR of roughly 6 to 12 cycles was run. TCRdb recomputed calls from the 5' RACE reads with MiXCR, one row per CDR3 protein. The sample lists around 990,000 distinct CDR3 sequences, under 30% seen once, with around 0.75% in the top ten. Per the germline V gene, CDR1 is MDHEN and CDR2 is SYDVKM. The junction had 3 bases not matched to a gene; V was cut back by 0 bases and J by 7 bases. This CDR3 comprises 15 residues. About this clonotype: This could be a read error, since a much larger clone is one nucleotide away.

Another study also made use of these data, one on T cells of mothers and their children.

The chain joins TRBV28 to TRBJ2-1, with TRBD2 matching over 10 bases. The receptor was derived from a girl under 10 years old in good health. Material for sequencing was blood. The CDR3 loop is CASSLWASGSNEQFF. CDR3 bases: TGTGCCAGCAGTTTATGGGCTAGCGGGAGTAATGAGCAGTTCTTC.